The 22 T cell receptor beta chains below were found in one sample sequenced in a study of CD4+ T cells in melanoma. The method was immunoSEQ multiplex PCR; TCRdb's version includes in-frame clones alone and lacks a portion of them. The table includes about 9,600 clones, nearly 80% detected once. What was sequenced was cells from a culture (not recorded whether cultured in vitro). These TCRs come from a human donor with melanoma.

This chain connects TRBV18 to TRBJ1-4; the D is unclear. CDR1 KGHSH and CDR2 LQKENI come from the germline V gene. The CDR3 length is 15 residues. Trimming removed 6 bases from V and 4 bases from J, with 15 bases in between. Here the CDR3 reads CASSPMRVGNEKLFF. CDR3 coding DNA: TGTGCCAGCTCGCCAATGCGAGTAGGTAATGAAAAACTGTTTTTT.

The V gene is TRBV19, the J gene TRBJ2-1; D perhaps matches TRBD2 (5 bases). The CDR3 contains 15 residues. V lost 5 bases, J lost 4 bases, and 15 bases lay in between. The germline V gene encodes CDR1 LNHDA and CDR2 SQIVND (reference sequence). The CDR3 DNA follows: TGTGCCAGTAGTTTGACCCCTCCGGGATACAATGAGCAGTTCTTC. This sequence encodes CASSLTPPGYNEQFF. Based on the CDR3 plus reference TRBV19 and TRBJ2-1, the full variable domain is DGGITQSPKYLFRKEGQNVTLSCEQNLNHDAMYWYRQDPGQGLRLIYYSQIVNDFQKGDIAEGYSVSREKKESFPLTVTSAQKNPTAFYLCASSLTPPGYNEQFFGPGTRLTVL.

This clone was seen a single time. In the same sample, other DNA sequences code for this CDR3. The rearrangement links TRBV2 to TRBJ2-3; TRBD2 agrees at 10 bases. CDR1 is SNHLY and CDR2 is FYNNEI in the germline V gene. This CDR3 has 15 residues. V was clipped by 8 bases and J by 2 bases; unmatched bases: 7. CDR3 region: CASSPGTSVTDTQYF. CDR3 coding DNA: TGTGCCAGCTCTCCCGGGACTAGCGTCACAGATACGCAGTATTTT.

The chain carries TRBV18 and TRBJ1-1; D may be TRBD1 (6 bases). CDR1 and CDR2 (germline): KGHSH, LQKENI. Trimming stripped 3 bases from V and 4 bases from J, with 15 bases between. The CDR3 is made up of 15 amino acids. The CDR3, as DNA: TGTGCCAGCTCACCTTTAGGCCAGGGGCCCACTGAAGCTTTCTTT. Its translation: CASSPLGQGPTEAFF. Full variable domain (rest looked up from reference TRBV18 and TRBJ1-1): NAGVMQNPRHLVRRRGQEARLRCSPMKGHSHVYWYRQLPEEGLKFMVYLQKENIIDESGMPKERFSAEFPKEGPSILRIQQVVRGDSAAYFCASSPLGQGPTEAFFGQGTRLTVV.

The chain links TRBV5-1 to TRBJ2-7, with 8 nucleotides matching TRBD1. The V and J ends lost 4 bases and 2 bases, in that order; junction bases with no gene match: 8. The CDR3 length is 15 residues. CDR1 SGHRS and CDR2 YFSETQ come from the germline V gene. The CDR3 sequence: CASSRGTGLTYEQYF. DNA of the CDR3: TGCGCCAGCAGCAGGGGGACAGGACTGACCTACGAGCAGTACTTC.

The chain uses TRBV7-9 and TRBJ2-1, with a tentative D call TRBD1 (6 bases). The germline gives CDR1 SEHNR, CDR2 FQNEAQ (reference sequence). V dropped 1 base and J dropped 8 bases, with 21 bases sitting between them. This CDR3 has 17 residues. CDR3 in DNA: TGTGCCAGCAGCTTAGGCTGGTCTAGAAAGGGGGAAGATGAGCAGTTCTTC. It encodes CASSLGWSRKGEDEQFF. Looking up the rest from reference TRBV7-9 and TRBJ2-1 gives the full variable domain: DTGVSQNPRHKITKRGQNVTFRCDPISEHNRLYWYRQTLGQGPEFLTYFQNEAQLEKSRLLSDRFSAERPKGSFSTLEIQRTEQGDSAMYLCASSLGWSRKGEDEQFFGPGTRLTVL.

The CDR3 spells CATDGRSSGGNTIYF. The CDR3, as DNA: TGTGCCACTGACGGACGAAGTTCCGGGGGAAACACCATATATTTT. The gene calls are TRBV6-6 and TRBJ1-3, with no clear D. The CDR3 runs to 15 residues. Looked up from germline, CDR1 is MNHNY and CDR2 is SVGAGI (reference sequence). V gave up 10 bases and J gave up 4 bases, with 20 bases separating them.

This chain connects TRBV6-4 to TRBJ2-1; 9 bases match TRBD2. There are 15 residues in the CDR3. V shed 6 bases and J 7 bases; nucleotides not matched to a gene: 10. The germline CDR1 and CDR2 sequences are MRHNA and SNTAGT. CDR3 sequence reads: CASSLGAGGPNEQFF. CDR3 nucleotide sequence: TGTGCCAGCAGCTTAGGGGCGGGGGGGCCAAATGAGCAGTTCTTC.

The chain couples TRBV18 to TRBJ2-3, with D unresolved. The ends were cut back, 3 bases at V and 0 bases at J, with 10 bases in the middle. There are 15 residues in the CDR3. Germline V gene data show CDR1 as KGHSH and CDR2 as LQKENI. CDR3 residues: CASSPQPRSTDTQYF. The DNA for the CDR3 is TGTGCCAGCTCACCTCAGCCAAGAAGCACAGATACGCAGTATTTT. The full variable domain, its missing parts supplied by reference TRBV18 and TRBJ2-3, is NAGVMQNPRHLVRRRGQEARLRCSPMKGHSHVYWYRQLPEEGLKFMVYLQKENIIDESGMPKERFSAEFPKEGPSILRIQQVVRGDSAAYFCASSPQPRSTDTQYFGPGTRLTVL.

This clone appeared a few times. The J gene is TRBJ1-1, the V gene TRBV5-6; weak D call: TRBD1 (6 bases). The V end was cut by 0 bases, the J end by 11 bases, with 8 bases between. Germline lookup yields CDR1 SGHDT and CDR2 YYEEEE. The CDR3 has 11 amino acids. Written as DNA, the CDR3 is TGTGCCAGCAGCTTGGAGGGGGTGGCTTTCTTT. This sequence encodes CASSLEGVAFF.

This chain joins TRBV7-8 and TRBJ2-1; D uncertain. This CDR3 has 13 residues. Germline lookup yields CDR1 SGHVS and CDR2 FQNEAQ. Trimming stripped 1 base from V and 7 bases from J, with 8 bases between. In DNA form, the CDR3 reads TGTGCCAGCAGCTTAGGGGGTGGGAATGAGCAGTTCTTC. Translated, it gives CASSLGGGNEQFF.

CDR3 bases: TGTGCCAGCAGCTTCGCTCCGGGACACCGAATTTACGAGCAGTACTTC. Protein product: CASSFAPGHRIYEQYF. This chain joins TRBV21-1 and TRBJ2-7; the table names TRBD1, a call not compared with the DNA. TRBV21-1 is recorded as a pseudogene. The CDR3 extends over 16 amino acids.

V gene TRBV7-9 combines with J gene TRBJ1-1, with TRBD1 as a possible D gene (5 bases). CDR1 and CDR2 (germline): SEHNR, FQNEAQ (reference sequence). V was clipped by 6 bases and J by 1 base, with 9 bases between them. This CDR3 contains 13 residues. The CDR3 nucleotides read TGTGCCAGCAGACGAGGGGAGAACACTGAAGCTTTCTTT. Translated, it gives CASRRGENTEAFF.

The CDR3 spells CASSRRDRASYEQYF. CDR3 in DNA: TGTGCCAGCAGTCGACGGGACAGGGCTTCCTACGAGCAGTACTTC. This sequence joins TRBV3-1 (or the pseudogene TRBV3-2) and TRBJ2-7; 9 positions match TRBD1. The trim removed 6 bases at V and 1 base at J, leaving 7 bases unmatched. CDR1 is LGHDT, CDR2 YNNKEL, per germline (reference sequence). The CDR3 spans 15 residues.

This clone is a singleton in its sample. V usage is TRBV5-1 and J usage is TRBJ1-4; no clear D gene. V was cut by 1 base and J by 7 bases, with 14 bases left in between. In germline, CDR1 is SGHRS, CDR2 YFSETQ. The CDR3 totals 15 residues. The CDR3 DNA reads as TGCGCCAGCAGCTTGTTCCAGAGTAGTAGTGAAAAACTGTTTTTT. As protein: CASSLFQSSSEKLFF.

This rearrangement joins TRBV3-1 (or the pseudogene TRBV3-2) to TRBJ2-1; 11 positions match TRBD2. The CDR3 is 19 amino acids. CDR1 is LGHDT and CDR2 is YNNKEL in the germline V gene (reference sequence). V gave up 0 bases and J gave up 7 bases; unmatched junction bases: 14. CDR3 DNA sequence: TGTGCCAGCAGCCAAGATCCGGGCATGACTAGCGGGGATTGGAATGAGCAGTTCTTC. Its protein product is CASSQDPGMTSGDWNEQFF.

The chain employs TRBV2 and TRBJ1-1, with a tentative D call TRBD1 (5 bases). The V and J ends lost 6 bases and 1 base respectively, with 15 bases between them. The CDR3 is 15 residues long. Germline CDR1 and CDR2: SNHLY and FYNNEI. CDR3 DNA sequence: TGTGCCAGCAGAATCTTGGGGGATTGGAACACTGAAGCTTTCTTT. It translates to CASRILGDWNTEAFF. The whole variable domain, remainder taken from reference TRBV2 and TRBJ1-1, is EPEVTQTPSHQVTQMGQEVILRCVPISNHLYFYWYRQILGQKVEFLVSFYNNEISEKSEIFDDQFSVERPDGSNFTLKIRSTKLEDSAMYFCASRILGDWNTEAFFGQGTRLTVV.

The V call is TRBV15, the J call TRBJ2-6; D ambiguous. The CDR3 length is 16 residues. Germline CDR1 LNHNV, CDR2 YYDKDF (reference sequence). Trimming cost V 1 base and J 4 bases, with 11 bases left between them. The CDR3: CATSRGGVYGANVLTF. In DNA, the CDR3 is TGTGCCACCAGCAGAGGTGGCGTTTACGGGGCCAACGTCCTGACTTTC. Full variable domain (outside the CDR3, taken from reference TRBV15 and TRBJ2-6): DAMVIQNPRYQVTQFGKPVTLSCSQTLNHNVMYWYQQKSSQAPKLLFHYYDKDFNNEADTPDNFQSRRPNTSFCFLDIRSPGLGDTAMYLCATSRGGVYGANVLTFGAGSRLTVL.

This clone was counted a few times. The chain carries TRBV18 and TRBJ1-5, with D uncertain. The CDR3 is 16 amino acids. Trimming stripped 3 bases from V and 1 base from J, with 13 bases between. Germline V gene sequence: CDR1 KGHSH, CDR2 LQKENI. DNA of the CDR3: TGTGCCAGCTCACCGGGAGGGAGGGTGAGCAATCAGCCCCAGCATTTT. Its translation: CASSPGGRVSNQPQHF.

This chain connects TRBV6-5 to TRBJ2-3; 9 nucleotides line up with TRBD1. The CDR3 consists of 15 residues. The germline gives CDR1 MNHEY, CDR2 SVGAGI. V lost 6 bases to trimming and J lost 3 bases; unmatched junction nucleotides: 7. This CDR3 reads CASSIQGQGTDTQYF. In nucleotides, the CDR3 is TGTGCCAGCAGCATCCAGGGACAGGGAACAGATACGCAGTATTTT.

This chain links TRBV6-6 with TRBJ1-1; D might be TRBD1 (6 bases). Germline V CDR1 and CDR2: MNHNY, SVGAGI (reference sequence). The CDR3 has 14 residues. Trimming removed 6 bases at V and 1 base at J, with 12 bases between. In nucleotides, the CDR3 is TGTGCCAGCAGAACCAGGGGAGAGAACACTGAAGCTTTCTTT. It yields the protein CASRTRGENTEAFF.

The chain employs TRBV2 and TRBJ2-2; D might be TRBD2 (5 bases). Trimming pared 8 bases from V and 6 bases from J, leaving 10 bases between. The CDR3 contains 12 residues. Germline lookup yields CDR1 SNHLY and CDR2 FYNNEI. CDR3 protein: CASRHGAGELFF. Here the CDR3 DNA reads TGTGCCAGCCGTCACGGGGCCGGGGAGCTGTTTTTT.